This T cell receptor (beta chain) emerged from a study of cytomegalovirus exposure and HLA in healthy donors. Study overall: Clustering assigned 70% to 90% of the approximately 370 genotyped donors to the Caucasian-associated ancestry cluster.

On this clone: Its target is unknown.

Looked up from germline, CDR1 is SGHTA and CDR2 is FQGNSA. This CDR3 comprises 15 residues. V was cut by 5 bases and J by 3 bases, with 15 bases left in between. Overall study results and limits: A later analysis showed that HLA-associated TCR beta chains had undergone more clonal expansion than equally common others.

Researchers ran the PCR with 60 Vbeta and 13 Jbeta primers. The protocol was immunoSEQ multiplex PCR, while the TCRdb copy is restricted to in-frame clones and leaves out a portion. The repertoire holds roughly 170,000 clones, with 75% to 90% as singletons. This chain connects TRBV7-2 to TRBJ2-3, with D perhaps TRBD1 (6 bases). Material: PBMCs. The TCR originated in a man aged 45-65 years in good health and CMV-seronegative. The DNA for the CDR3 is TGTGCCAGCAGCCCCCAACAAGGGACAACAGATACGCAGTATTTT. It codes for CASSPQQGTTDTQYF.